This T cell receptor (beta chain) was captured by sequencing in a study of blood T cells in healthy people across ages. Study background: Through template switching, about one barcoded beta molecule was captured per two T cells, as measured in model experiments.

A second PCR of about 7 to 11 cycles used a sample-barcoded 5' primer and a J-beta primer mix. Unique molecular identifiers of 12 random nucleotides labeled each cDNA. Via MiXCR, TCRdb re-called the 5' RACE reads, giving one row per CDR3 protein. Here the sample spans 550,000 to 800,000 distinct CDR3 sequences, 20% to 25% being singletons. Study results and caveats: In long-lived donors, naive CD4+ cell counts and diversity exceeded those of aged donors.

Caucasian individuals from Russia who were healthy and aged roughly 6 to 95 acted as donors. To note about this clonotype: Its specificity is not known.

CDR1 and CDR2 from the germline V gene are LNHDA and SQIVND (reference sequence). Trimming left V 3 bases short and J 9 bases short, with 11 bases between. This CDR3 has 13 amino acids. The clonotype originates from a man in his 70s in good health. The sequenced sample consisted of blood. The genes are TRBV19 and TRBJ2-2, with D maybe TRBD1 (5 bases). The CDR3 sequence: CASSIFRARELFF. As DNA, the CDR3 is TGTGCCAGTAGTATTTTCAGGGCCCGGGAGCTGTTTTTT. The full variable domain, rest sourced from reference TRBV19 and TRBJ2-2, is DGGITQSPKYLFRKEGQNVTLSCEQNLNHDAMYWYRQDPGQGLRLIYYSQIVNDFQKGDIAEGYSVSREKKESFPLTVTSAQKNPTAFYLCASSIFRARELFFGEGSRLTVL.